This T cell receptor beta chain was identified in a study of blood T cells in healthy people across ages. Study as a whole: There was about one barcoded beta molecule captured by template switching per two T cells.

The total RNA that was extracted per sample amounted to at least 5 micrograms. The authors ran a second PCR of about 6 to 11 cycles using a sample-barcoded 5' primer and a J-beta primer mix. Every cDNA was tagged by a template-switch adaptor with 12 random nucleotides. Each CDR3 protein is one row after TCRdb ran MiXCR on the 5' RACE reads. The table lists some 1,800,000 distinct CDR3 sequences, about two fifths of them singletons. A remark on this clonotype: The antigen remains unidentified.

Study findings and constraints: There was no known CMV status for donors, so expanded clonotype changes were possibly confounded.

This CDR3 is 15 amino acids long. The V gene end was trimmed by 5 bases and the J gene end by 4 bases; junction bases not matched to a gene: 4. Germline assignment: CDR1 SGHAT and CDR2 FQDESV (reference sequence). This receptor was obtained from a human donor in good health. V usage is TRBV11-1 and J usage is TRBJ2-1; the match to TRBD1 covers 11 bases. The sample comprised blood. The CDR3 protein is CASSRDRGNYNEQFF. The CDR3, as DNA: TGTGCCAGCAGCCGGGACAGGGGGAATTACAATGAGCAGTTCTTC.